The source of this T cell receptor beta chain is a study of early T cells in non-severe SARS-CoV-2 infection. Study-wide context: Unpaired chains resulted from sequencing bulk RNA of unsorted whole blood.

This clonotype was observed at least ten times. The CDR3 sequence is 16 residues long. V lost 6 bases to trimming and J lost 0 bases, with 18 bases between them. In TCRdb, the 5' RACE reads were re-called with MiXCR into one record per CDR3 protein. This sample has some 42,000 distinct CDR3 sequences, with roughly 6% found just once. Sample: whole blood, taken at baseline. The source of this sequence is an adult who was a healthcare worker with PCR-confirmed SARS-CoV-2 infection or an uninfected control (not recorded which). V and J are TRBV12-3 or TRBV12-4 and TRBJ2-7; D not certain. For the CDR3, the DNA is TGTGCCAGCAGCCCCGTGCGTCCAGTAAACTCCTACGAGCAGTACTTC. It is translated as CASSPVRPVNSYEQYF.